The 6 T cell receptor beta chains reported below all come from one sample, sequenced in a study of graft-versus-host responses after intestinal transplantation. Measured with immunoSEQ multiplex PCR; TCRdb has only the in-frame clones, and not every one. The data show about 71,000 clones, about 92% seen once. Their specific antigens are unknown. The sequencing used unstimulated CD8+ T cells sorted from spleen or lymph node cells, collected before intestinal transplant. The origin of the receptors is a human donor who received an intestinal transplant.

The gene calls are TRBV27 and TRBJ1-5; no clear D. CDR1 is MNHEY, CDR2 SMNVEV, per germline (reference sequence). The CDR3 spans 14 residues. V was trimmed by 0 bases and J by 6 bases, leaving 9 bases between them. The CDR3 is CASSLSAYGQPQHF. In DNA, the CDR3 is TGTGCCAGCAGTTTATCAGCTTATGGTCAGCCCCAGCATTTT.

The CDR3 region has the DNA TGTGCCAGCCGCCCGGGGGTCACCACTTACAATGAGCAGTTCTTC. Its protein is CASRPGVTTYNEQFF. The chain recombines TRBV6-6 with TRBJ2-1; a weak D match, TRBD2 (6 bases). V was clipped by 8 bases and J by 4 bases, with 18 bases between them. In germline, CDR1 is MNHNY, CDR2 SVGAGI (reference sequence). The CDR3 covers 15 residues.

The J gene is TRBJ1-2, the V gene TRBV29-1; 9 nucleotides line up with TRBD1. Germline V gene sequence: CDR1 SQVTM, CDR2 ANQGSEA. V shed 0 bases and J 7 bases; nucleotides not matched to a gene: 15. The CDR3 runs to 17 residues. The CDR3 sequence: CSVEDYVDRGIIVGYTF. The CDR3 DNA reads as TGCAGCGTTGAAGATTATGTCGACAGGGGGATTATCGTTGGCTACACCTTC.

J is TRBJ2-7 and V is TRBV7-9; 7 bases match TRBD2. The V segment lost 2 bases and the J segment 0 bases; nucleotides outside the gene matches: 10. Germline CDR1 and CDR2: SEHNR and FQNEAQ (reference sequence). The CDR3 length is 17 residues. Here the CDR3 DNA reads TGTGCCAGCAGCTTACACGGTGGGGGGGGTAACTCCTACGAGCAGTACTTC. Translating it yields CASSLHGGGGNSYEQYF.

V gene TRBV4-1 combines with J gene TRBJ2-2; 7 bases are a match to TRBD2. The CDR3 consists of 16 residues. The germline V gene has CDR1 MGHRA and CDR2 YSYEKL. V was pared by 1 base and J by 2 bases, with 4 bases of the junction left unmatched. CDR3 bases: TGCGCCAGCAGCCAAGTGGGGGGGGTTAACACCGGGGAGCTGTTTTTT. Translating gives CASSQVGGVNTGELFF.

This chain links TRBV7-8 with TRBJ1-1; tentatively, D is TRBD1 (5 bases). CDR3 length equals 17 residues. V was pared by 5 bases and J by 0 bases, with 19 bases between. Germline CDR1 reads SGHVS; CDR2 reads FQNEAQ. CDR3 in DNA: TGTGCCAGCAGCCCCCGGACAATAATGTTTATGAACACTGAAGCTTTCTTT. Translated: CASSPRTIMFMNTEAFF.